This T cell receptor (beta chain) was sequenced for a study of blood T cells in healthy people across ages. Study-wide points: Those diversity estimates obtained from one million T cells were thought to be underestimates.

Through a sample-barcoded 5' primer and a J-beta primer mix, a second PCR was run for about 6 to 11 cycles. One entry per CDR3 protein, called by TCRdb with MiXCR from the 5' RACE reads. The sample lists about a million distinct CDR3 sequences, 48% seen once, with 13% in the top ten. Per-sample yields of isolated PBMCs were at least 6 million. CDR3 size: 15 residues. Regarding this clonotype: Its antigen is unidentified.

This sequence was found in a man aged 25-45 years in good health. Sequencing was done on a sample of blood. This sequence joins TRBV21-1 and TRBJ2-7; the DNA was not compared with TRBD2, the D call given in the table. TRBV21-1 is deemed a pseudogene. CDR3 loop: CASSKRENLVNEQYF. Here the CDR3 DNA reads TGTGCCAGCAGCAAAAGGGAAAACCTAGTTAACGAGCAGTACTTC.